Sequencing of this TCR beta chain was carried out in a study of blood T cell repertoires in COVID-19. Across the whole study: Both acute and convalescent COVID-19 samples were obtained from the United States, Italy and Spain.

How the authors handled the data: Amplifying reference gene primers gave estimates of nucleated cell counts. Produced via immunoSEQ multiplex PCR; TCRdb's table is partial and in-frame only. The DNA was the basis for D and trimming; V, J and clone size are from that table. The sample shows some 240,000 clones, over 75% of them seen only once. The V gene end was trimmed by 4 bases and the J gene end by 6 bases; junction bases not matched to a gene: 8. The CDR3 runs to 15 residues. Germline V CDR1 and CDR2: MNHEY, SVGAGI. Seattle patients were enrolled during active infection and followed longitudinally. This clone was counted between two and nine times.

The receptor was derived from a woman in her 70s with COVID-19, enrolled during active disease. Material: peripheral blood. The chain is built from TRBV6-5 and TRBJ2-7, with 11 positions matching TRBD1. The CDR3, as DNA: TGTGCCAGCAGTTTCTCCGGGACAGGGGGGGTCGAGCAGTACTTC. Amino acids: CASSFSGTGGVEQYF.